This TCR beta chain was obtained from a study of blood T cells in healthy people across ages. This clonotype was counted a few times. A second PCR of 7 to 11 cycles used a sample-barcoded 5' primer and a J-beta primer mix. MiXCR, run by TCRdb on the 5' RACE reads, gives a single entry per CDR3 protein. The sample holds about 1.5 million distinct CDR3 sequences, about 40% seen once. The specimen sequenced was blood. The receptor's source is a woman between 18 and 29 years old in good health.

The CDR3 spells CASSRTGGNSYEQYF. DNA for the CDR3: TGTGCCAGCAGTAGGACAGGGGGGAACTCCTACGAGCAGTACTTC. The genes are TRBV6-5 and TRBJ2-7, with 10 bases aligning to TRBD1. Trimming removed 5 bases from V and 0 bases from J; junction bases left unmatched: 4. This CDR3 is 15 amino acids long. CDR1 is MNHEY and CDR2 is SVGAGI in the germline V gene.